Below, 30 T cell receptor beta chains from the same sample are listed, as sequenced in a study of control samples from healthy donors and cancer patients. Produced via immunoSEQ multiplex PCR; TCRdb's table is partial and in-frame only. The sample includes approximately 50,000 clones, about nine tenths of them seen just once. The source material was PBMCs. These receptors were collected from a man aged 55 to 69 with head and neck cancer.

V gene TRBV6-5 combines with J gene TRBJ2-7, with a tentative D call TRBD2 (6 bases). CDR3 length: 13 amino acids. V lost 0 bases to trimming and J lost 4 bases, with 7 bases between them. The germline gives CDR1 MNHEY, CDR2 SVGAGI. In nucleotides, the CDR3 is TGTGCCAGCAGTTACTCTCGGGGGTACGAGCAGTACTTC. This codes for CASSYSRGYEQYF.

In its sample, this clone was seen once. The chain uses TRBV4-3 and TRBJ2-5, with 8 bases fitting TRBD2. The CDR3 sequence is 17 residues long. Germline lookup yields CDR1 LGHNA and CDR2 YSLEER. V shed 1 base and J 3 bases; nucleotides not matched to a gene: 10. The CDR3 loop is CASSQGGASGLKETQYF. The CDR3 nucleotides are TGCGCCAGCAGCCAAGGGGGTGCTAGCGGGTTGAAAGAGACCCAGTACTTC.

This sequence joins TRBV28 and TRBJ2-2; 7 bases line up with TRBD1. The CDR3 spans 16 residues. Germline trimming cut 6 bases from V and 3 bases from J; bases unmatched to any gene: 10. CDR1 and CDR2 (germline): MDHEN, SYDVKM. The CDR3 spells CASRTDRVGDTGELFF. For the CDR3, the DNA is TGTGCCAGCAGAACAGACAGGGTCGGGGACACCGGGGAGCTGTTTTTT.

The CDR3 reads CASSFRGVTEAFF. The DNA of the CDR3 is TGTGCCAGCAGTTTTCGGGGGGTAACTGAAGCTTTCTTT. V usage is TRBV12-3 or TRBV12-4 and J usage is TRBJ1-1; TRBD1 is a possible D gene (5 bases). V lost 3 bases, J lost 5 bases, and 10 bases lay in between. The CDR3 has 13 residues.

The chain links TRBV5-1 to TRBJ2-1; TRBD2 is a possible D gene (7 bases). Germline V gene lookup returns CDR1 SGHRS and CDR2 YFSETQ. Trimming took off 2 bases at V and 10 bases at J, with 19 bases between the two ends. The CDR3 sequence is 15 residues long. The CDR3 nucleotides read TGCGCCAGCAGCTTTAAGGGGGAGGGCCTCGGAGAGCAGTTCTTC. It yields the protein CASSFKGEGLGEQFF.

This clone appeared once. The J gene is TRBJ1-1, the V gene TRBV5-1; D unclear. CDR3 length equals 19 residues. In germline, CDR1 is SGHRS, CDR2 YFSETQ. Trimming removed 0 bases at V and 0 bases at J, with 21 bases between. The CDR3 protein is CASSLEASKRRGVNTEAFF. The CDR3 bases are TGCGCCAGCAGCTTGGAGGCTAGCAAAAGACGAGGCGTGAACACTGAAGCTTTCTTT.

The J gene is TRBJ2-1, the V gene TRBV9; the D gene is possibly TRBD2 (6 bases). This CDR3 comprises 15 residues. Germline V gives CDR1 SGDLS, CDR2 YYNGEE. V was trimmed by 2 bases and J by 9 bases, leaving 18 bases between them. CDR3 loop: CASSVLARDHGEQFF. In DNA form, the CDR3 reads TGTGCCAGCAGCGTCCTAGCGAGGGATCACGGTGAGCAGTTCTTC.

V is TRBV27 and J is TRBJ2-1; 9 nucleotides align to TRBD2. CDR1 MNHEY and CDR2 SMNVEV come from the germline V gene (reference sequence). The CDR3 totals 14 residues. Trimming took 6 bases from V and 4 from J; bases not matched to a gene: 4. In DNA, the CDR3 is TGTGCCAGCAGCCCTCTAGCGGGGTACAATGAGCAGTTCTTC. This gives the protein CASSPLAGYNEQFF.

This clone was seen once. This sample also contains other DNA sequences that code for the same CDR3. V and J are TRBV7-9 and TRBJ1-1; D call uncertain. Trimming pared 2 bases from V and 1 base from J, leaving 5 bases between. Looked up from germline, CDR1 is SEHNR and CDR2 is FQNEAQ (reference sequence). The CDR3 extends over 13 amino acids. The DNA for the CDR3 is TGTGCCAGCAGCTTAACCCCGAACACTGAAGCTTTCTTT. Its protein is CASSLTPNTEAFF.

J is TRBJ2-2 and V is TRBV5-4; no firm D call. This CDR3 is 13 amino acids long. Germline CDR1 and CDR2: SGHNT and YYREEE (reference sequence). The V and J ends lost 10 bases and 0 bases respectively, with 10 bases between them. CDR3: CAATRPNTGELFF. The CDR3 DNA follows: TGTGCCGCAACCAGGCCGAACACCGGGGAGCTGTTTTTT.

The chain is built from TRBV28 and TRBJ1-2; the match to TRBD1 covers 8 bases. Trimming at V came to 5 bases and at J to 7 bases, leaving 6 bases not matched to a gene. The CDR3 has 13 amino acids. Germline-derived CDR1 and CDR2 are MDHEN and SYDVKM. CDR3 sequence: CASSRDRGRGYTF. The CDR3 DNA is TGTGCCAGCAGTCGCGACAGGGGCCGTGGCTACACCTTC.

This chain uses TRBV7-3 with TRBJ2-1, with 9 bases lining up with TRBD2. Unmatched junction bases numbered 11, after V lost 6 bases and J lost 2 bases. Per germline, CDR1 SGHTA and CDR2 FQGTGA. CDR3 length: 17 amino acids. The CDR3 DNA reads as TGTGCCAGCAGTAAAAGGGCTAGCGGGGCCCCCTACAATGAGCAGTTCTTC. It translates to CASSKRASGAPYNEQFF.

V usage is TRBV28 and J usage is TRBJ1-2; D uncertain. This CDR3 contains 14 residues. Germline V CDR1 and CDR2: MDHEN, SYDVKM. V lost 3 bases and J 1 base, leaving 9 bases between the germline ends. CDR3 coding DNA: TGTGCCAGCAGTTTCGGGATTTTTAACTATGGCTACACCTTC. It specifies CASSFGIFNYGYTF.

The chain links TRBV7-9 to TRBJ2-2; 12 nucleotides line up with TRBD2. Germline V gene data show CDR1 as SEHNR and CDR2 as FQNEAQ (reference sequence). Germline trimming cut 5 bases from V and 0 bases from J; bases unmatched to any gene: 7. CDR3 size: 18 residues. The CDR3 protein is CASSKTSGRESNTGELFF. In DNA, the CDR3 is TGTGCCAGCAGCAAGACTAGCGGGAGAGAATCGAACACCGGGGAGCTGTTTTTT.

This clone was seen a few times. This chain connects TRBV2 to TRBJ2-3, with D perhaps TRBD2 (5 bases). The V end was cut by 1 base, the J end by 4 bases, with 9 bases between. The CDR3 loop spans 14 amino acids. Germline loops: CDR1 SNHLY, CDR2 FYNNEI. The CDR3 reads CASSEDFGADTQYF. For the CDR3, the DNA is TGTGCCAGCAGTGAAGATTTCGGGGCAGATACGCAGTATTTT.

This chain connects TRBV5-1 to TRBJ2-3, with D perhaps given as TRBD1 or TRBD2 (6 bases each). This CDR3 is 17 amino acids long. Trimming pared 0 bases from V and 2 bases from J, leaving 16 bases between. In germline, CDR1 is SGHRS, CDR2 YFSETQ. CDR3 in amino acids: CASSLDPGGLNTDTQYF. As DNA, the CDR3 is TGCGCCAGCAGCTTGGATCCCGGGGGCCTGAACACAGATACGCAGTATTTT.

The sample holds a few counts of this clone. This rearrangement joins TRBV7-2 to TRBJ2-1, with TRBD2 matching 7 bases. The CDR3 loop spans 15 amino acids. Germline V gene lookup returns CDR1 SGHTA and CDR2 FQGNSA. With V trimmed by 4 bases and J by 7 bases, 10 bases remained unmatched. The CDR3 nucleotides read TGTGCCAGCAGCTCCGCTGGACTAGTTTGGAATGAGCAGTTCTTC. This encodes CASSSAGLVWNEQFF.

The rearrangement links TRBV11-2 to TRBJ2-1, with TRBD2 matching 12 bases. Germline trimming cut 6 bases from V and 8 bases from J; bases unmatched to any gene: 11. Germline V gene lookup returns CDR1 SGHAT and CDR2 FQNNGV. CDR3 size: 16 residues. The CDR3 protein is CASSRRLAGEVDEQFF. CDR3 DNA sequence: TGTGCCAGCAGTCGAAGACTAGCGGGAGAAGTAGATGAGCAGTTCTTC.

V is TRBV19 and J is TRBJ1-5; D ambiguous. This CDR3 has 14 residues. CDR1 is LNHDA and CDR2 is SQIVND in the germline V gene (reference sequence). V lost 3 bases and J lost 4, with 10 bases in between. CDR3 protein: CASSMGVTNQPQHF. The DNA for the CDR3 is TGTGCCAGTAGTATGGGTGTTACAAATCAGCCCCAGCATTTT. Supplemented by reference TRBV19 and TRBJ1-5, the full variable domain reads DGGITQSPKYLFRKEGQNVTLSCEQNLNHDAMYWYRQDPGQGLRLIYYSQIVNDFQKGDIAEGYSVSREKKESFPLTVTSAQKNPTAFYLCASSMGVTNQPQHFGDGTRLSIL.

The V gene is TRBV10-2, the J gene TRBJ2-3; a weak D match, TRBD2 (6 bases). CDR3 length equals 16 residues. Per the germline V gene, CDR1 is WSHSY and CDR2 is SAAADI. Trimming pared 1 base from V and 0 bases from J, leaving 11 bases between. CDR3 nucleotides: TGCGCCAGCAGTGAGTTTCGGGGGATGAGCACAGATACGCAGTATTTT. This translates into CASSEFRGMSTDTQYF.

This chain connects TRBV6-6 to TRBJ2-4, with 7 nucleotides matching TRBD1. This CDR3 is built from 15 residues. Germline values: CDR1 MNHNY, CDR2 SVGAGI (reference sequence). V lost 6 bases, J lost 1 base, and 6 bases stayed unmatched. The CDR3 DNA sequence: TGTGCCAGCAGCTTGGACAGGAATGCCAAAAACATTCAGTACTTC. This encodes CASSLDRNAKNIQYF.

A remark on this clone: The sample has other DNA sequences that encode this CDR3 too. In nucleotides, the CDR3 is TGTGCCAGCAGGTCCGAGGAAAGCTCCTACGAGCAGTACTTC. It is translated as CASRSEESSYEQYF. J is TRBJ2-7 and V is TRBV28; D not resolved. The germline V and J ends were trimmed by 6 bases and 0 bases, with 12 bases remaining between them. This CDR3 contains 14 residues. Germline V gives CDR1 MDHEN, CDR2 SYDVKM.

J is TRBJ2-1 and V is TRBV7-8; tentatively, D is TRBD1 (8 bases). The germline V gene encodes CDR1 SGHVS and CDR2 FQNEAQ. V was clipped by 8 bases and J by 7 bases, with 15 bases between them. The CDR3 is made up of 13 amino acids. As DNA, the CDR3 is TGTGCCAGCGAAACAGGGGGAGGGAATGAGCAGTTCTTC. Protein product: CASETGGGNEQFF.

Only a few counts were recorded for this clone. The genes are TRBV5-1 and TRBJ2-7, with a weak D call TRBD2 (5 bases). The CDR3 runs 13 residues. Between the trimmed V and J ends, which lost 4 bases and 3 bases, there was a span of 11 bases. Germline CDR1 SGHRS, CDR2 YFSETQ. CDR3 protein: CASSNTAGYEQYF. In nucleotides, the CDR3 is TGCGCCAGCAGCAATACGGCGGGCTACGAGCAGTACTTC.

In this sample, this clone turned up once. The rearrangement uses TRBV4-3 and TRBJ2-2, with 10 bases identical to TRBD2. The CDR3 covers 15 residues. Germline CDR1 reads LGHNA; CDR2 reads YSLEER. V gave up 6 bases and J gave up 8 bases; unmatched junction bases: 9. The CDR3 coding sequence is TGCGCCAGCAGTGCTAGCGGGGGACCGTGGGGGGAGCTGTTTTTT. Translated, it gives CASSASGGPWGELFF.

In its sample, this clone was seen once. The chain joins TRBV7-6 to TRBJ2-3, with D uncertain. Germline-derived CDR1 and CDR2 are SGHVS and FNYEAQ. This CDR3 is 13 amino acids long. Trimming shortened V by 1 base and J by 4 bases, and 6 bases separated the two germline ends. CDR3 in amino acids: CASSLGPPDTQYF. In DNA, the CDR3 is TGTGCCAGCAGCTTAGGCCCGCCAGATACGCAGTATTTT.

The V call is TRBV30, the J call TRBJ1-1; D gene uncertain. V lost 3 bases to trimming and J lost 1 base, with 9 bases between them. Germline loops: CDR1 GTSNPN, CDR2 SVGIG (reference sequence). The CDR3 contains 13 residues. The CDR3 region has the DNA TGTGCCTGGAGGGTAGATACGAACACTGAAGCTTTCTTT. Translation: CAWRVDTNTEAFF. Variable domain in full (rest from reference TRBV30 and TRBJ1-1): SQTIHQWPATLVQPVGSPLSLECTVEGTSNPNLYWYRQAAGRGLQLLFYSVGIGQISSEVPQNLSASRPQDRQFILSSKKLLLSDSGFYLCAWRVDTNTEAFFGQGTRLTVV.

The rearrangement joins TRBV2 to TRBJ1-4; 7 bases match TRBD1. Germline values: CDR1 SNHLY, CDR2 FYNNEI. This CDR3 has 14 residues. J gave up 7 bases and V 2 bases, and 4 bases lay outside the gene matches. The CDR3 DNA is TGTGCCAGCAGTGAAAGGGGGCAGAGTGAAAAACTGTTTTTT. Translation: CASSERGQSEKLFF.

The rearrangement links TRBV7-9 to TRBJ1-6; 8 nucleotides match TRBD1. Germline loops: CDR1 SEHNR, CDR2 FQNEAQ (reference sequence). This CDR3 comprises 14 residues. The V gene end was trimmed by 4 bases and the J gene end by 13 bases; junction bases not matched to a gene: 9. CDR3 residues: CASSSPGQGAPLHF. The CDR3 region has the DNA TGTGCCAGCAGCTCGCCCGGACAGGGAGCTCCCCTCCACTTT.

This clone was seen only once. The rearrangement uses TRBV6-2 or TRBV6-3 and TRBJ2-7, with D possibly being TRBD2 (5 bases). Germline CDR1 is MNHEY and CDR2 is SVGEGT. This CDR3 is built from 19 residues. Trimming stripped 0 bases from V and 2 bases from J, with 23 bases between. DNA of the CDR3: TGTGCCAGCAGTTACTCGATGAGTGGCGTGGGGAGACCAACCTACGAGCAGTACTTC. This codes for CASSYSMSGVGRPTYEQYF.